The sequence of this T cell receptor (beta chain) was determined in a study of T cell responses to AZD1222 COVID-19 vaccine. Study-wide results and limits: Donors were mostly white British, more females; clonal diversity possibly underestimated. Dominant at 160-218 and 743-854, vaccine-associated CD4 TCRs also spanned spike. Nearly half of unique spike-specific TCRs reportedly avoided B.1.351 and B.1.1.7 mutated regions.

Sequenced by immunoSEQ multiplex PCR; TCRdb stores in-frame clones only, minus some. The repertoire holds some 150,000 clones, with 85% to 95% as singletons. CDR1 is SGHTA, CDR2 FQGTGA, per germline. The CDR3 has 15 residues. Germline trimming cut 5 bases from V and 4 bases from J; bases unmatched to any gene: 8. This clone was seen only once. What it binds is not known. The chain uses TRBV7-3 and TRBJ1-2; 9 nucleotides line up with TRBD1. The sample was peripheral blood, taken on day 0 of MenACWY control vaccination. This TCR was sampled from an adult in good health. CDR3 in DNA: TGTGCCAGCAGCCTATCCGGGACAGGGAGCTATGGCTACACCTTC. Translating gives CASSLSGTGSYGYTF.